The 5 T cell receptor beta chains listed next were all sequenced from one sample in a study of blood T cells in healthy people across ages. The second PCR ran about 6 to 11 cycles with a sample-barcoded 5' primer and J-beta primers. TCRdb recomputed calls from the 5' RACE reads with MiXCR, one row per CDR3 protein. The repertoire includes hundreds of thousands of distinct CDR3 sequences, more than 55% of them detected once, and around a quarter sits in the top ten. Source material: blood. These receptors were collected from a man aged 40-55 years in good health.

The V gene is TRBV4-2, the J gene TRBJ2-5; D may be TRBD1 or TRBD2 (5 bases each). There are 17 residues in the CDR3. V shed 3 bases and J shed 11 bases, with 28 bases lying between them. The germline CDR1 and CDR2 sequences are LGHNA and YNFKEQ. The CDR3 reads CASSQQTRGRVLIGQYF. The DNA for the CDR3 is TGTGCCAGCAGCCAGCAAACCCGGGGCAGGGTTCTTATCGGGCAGTACTTC.

This sequence joins TRBV10-3 and TRBJ1-1; D unresolved. Trimming removed 10 bases from V and 7 bases from J, with 10 bases in between. Germline CDR1 is ENHRY and CDR2 is SYGVKD. The CDR3 runs 10 residues. This chain's CDR3 is CATGRVEAFF. Here the CDR3 DNA reads TGTGCCACGGGAAGGGTTGAAGCTTTCTTT.

V usage is TRBV7-3 and J usage is TRBJ2-2; D is perhaps TRBD2 (5 bases). V lost 5 bases, J lost 4 bases, and 17 bases lay in between. This CDR3 is 16 amino acids long. Germline values: CDR1 SGHTA, CDR2 FQGTGA. CDR3: CASSPEGVASTGELFF. The CDR3 DNA is TGTGCCAGCAGCCCAGAGGGTGTTGCGAGCACCGGGGAGCTGTTTTTT.

The chain recombines TRBV9 with TRBJ2-2; 9 nucleotides agree with TRBD2. Trimming at V came to 0 bases and at J to 5 bases, leaving 5 bases not matched to a gene. Germline V CDR1 and CDR2: SGDLS, YYNGEE. The CDR3 consists of 16 residues. This CDR3 reads CASSVVSGSQTGELFF. CDR3 in DNA: TGTGCCAGCAGCGTAGTTAGCGGGAGTCAAACCGGGGAGCTGTTTTTT.

This clonotype was picked up a small number of times. V and J are TRBV5-1 and TRBJ1-2; 8 nucleotides align to TRBD1. The ends lost 6 bases at V and 0 bases at J; junction bases unmatched: 4. Germline CDR1 is SGHRS and CDR2 is YFSETQ. This CDR3 has 14 amino acids. CDR3 sequence: CASTRTGTNYGYTF. For the CDR3, the DNA is TGCGCCAGCACCCGGACAGGGACTAACTATGGCTACACCTTC.